A single sample is the source of the 10 T cell receptor beta chains below, sequenced in a study of tumor-infiltrating lymphocytes in oesophageal squamous cell carcinoma. TCRdb fed the PCR reads into MiXCR, producing one record per CDR3 protein. The profile shows 6,500 to 8,500 distinct CDR3 sequences, 15% to 18% of them singletons. Input material: blood. The receptors here all came from a male donor with esophageal squamous cell carcinoma.

By sample share, this clonotype is medium-sized. This sequence joins TRBV12-3 or TRBV12-4 and TRBJ2-7; D is possibly TRBD1 (6 bases). The ends were cut back, 6 bases at V and 3 bases at J, with 15 bases in the middle. CDR3 size: 14 residues. CDR3 DNA: TGTGCCAGCAGCAAAGGGGGACAATACTACGAGCAGTACTTC. It encodes CASSKGGQYYEQYF.

A note on this clonotype: Since no conserved phenylalanine or tryptophan closes the CDR3, a read error is the likely cause. The limits of the CDR3 on the DNA are not certain, so only TCRdb's listed CDR3 is given. The V call is TRBV7-3, the J call TRBJ1-1; the table's TRBD1 call for D was not verified on the DNA. CDR1 is SGHTA and CDR2 is FQGTGA in the germline V gene. 19 amino acids form the CDR3, both terminal residues included. Here the CDR3 reads CASSLFEVQGEIHPSTSGQ.

Concerning this clonotype itself: This may stem from a read error, because a much larger clone lies one nucleotide away. This chain joins TRBV7-3 and TRBJ1-4; D unresolved. The CDR3 totals 14 residues. In germline, CDR1 is SGHTA, CDR2 FQGTGA. Trimming left V 5 bases short and J 16 bases short, with 23 bases between. The CDR3 DNA sequence: TGTGCCAGCAGCAAGGACTCTGTAATAGATACGCAGTTTTTT. Protein product: CASSKDSVIDTQFF.

The table lists this clonotype with a few counts. The V and J genes are TRBV5-1 and TRBJ1-1; D gene unclear. Trimming removed 1 base at V and 1 base at J, with 5 bases between. Germline assignment: CDR1 SGHRS and CDR2 YFSETQ. The CDR3 has 13 residues. Written as DNA, the CDR3 is TGCGCCAGCAGCTTGTTGGGGAACACTGAAGCTTTCTTT. It specifies CASSLLGNTEAFF.

Within the sample, this clonotype is medium-sized. This chain connects TRBV6-1 to TRBJ2-4, with 10 bases that match TRBD1. The CDR3 consists of 15 residues. Germline values: CDR1 MNHNS, CDR2 SASEGT. V lost 5 bases and J lost 6; bases outside the gene matches: 7. The CDR3 DNA reads as TGTGCCAGCAGTACACAGACAGGGGGCGGAAACATTCAGTACTTC. It yields the protein CASSTQTGGGNIQYF.

V gene TRBV5-1 combines with J gene TRBJ2-7, with 11 bases identical to TRBD2. The end of the DNA is better explained by TRBJ2-1, so the J call may be wrong. The V gene's germline CDR1 is SGHRS and CDR2 YFSETQ. The CDR3 consists of 16 residues. CDR3 region: CASSPQGSGGADEQFF. CDR3 bases: TGCGCCAGCAGCCCACAAGGTAGCGGGGGGGCCGATGAGCAGTTCTTC.

This clonotype is judged medium-sized. The V gene is TRBV12-3 or TRBV12-4, the J gene TRBJ2-7; D may be TRBD1 (5 bases). Trimming cost V 8 bases and J 6 bases, with 17 bases left between them. The CDR3 sequence is 13 residues long. This CDR3 is CASRRTTGSEQYF. The DNA for the CDR3 is TGTGCCAGCCGTCGGACAACTGGGTCCGAGCAGTACTTC.

This clonotype is medium-sized. DNA for the CDR3: TGTGCCAGCAGTGAAAGGCAGACAGGGGTGACGAACACCGGGGAGCTGTTTTTT. Translating gives CASSERQTGVTNTGELFF. The chain carries TRBV6-1 and TRBJ2-2; 8 bases line up with TRBD1. There are 18 residues in the CDR3. The V gene end was trimmed by 2 bases and the J gene end by 0 bases; junction bases not matched to a gene: 8. Germline V gene sequence: CDR1 MNHNS, CDR2 SASEGT.

This clonotype was detected ten times or more. The chain uses TRBV24-1 and TRBJ1-1; no definite D call. This CDR3 has 13 amino acids. Germline V gene data show CDR1 as KGHDR and CDR2 as SFDVKD. Trimming took 9 bases from V and 4 from J, leaving 14 bases between them. This CDR3 is CATSGVGSTEAFF. The CDR3 DNA is TGTGCCACCTCTGGGGTCGGGAGCACTGAAGCTTTCTTT.

This clonotype came up many times. The rearrangement joins TRBV11-2 to TRBJ2-4; D remains ambiguous. Germline V CDR1 and CDR2: SGHAT, FQNNGV. Trimming stripped 5 bases from V and 5 bases from J, with 7 bases between. This CDR3 region has 12 residues. The CDR3 DNA reads as TGTGCCAGCAGCCCGTTCGAAAACATTCAGTACTTC. It specifies CASSPFENIQYF.